This entry features one T cell receptor (beta chain) sequence. The antigen remains undetermined. The sample originates from a study of shared clonotypes between healthy human individuals. Study findings and constraints: Clonotype sharing levels among donors were expected to vary with sequencing depth.

The data were produced by immunoSEQ multiplex PCR, yet TCRdb's version contains in-frame clones alone and is incomplete. The sample lists fewer than 700,000 clones, around 78% occurring once. Trimming cost V 3 bases and J 0 bases; bases outside gene matches: 6. CDR1 SGHRS and CDR2 YFSETQ come from the germline V gene. This CDR3 has 16 residues. The sequencing input was PBMCs. This chain links TRBV5-1 with TRBJ2-3, with 8 bases identical to TRBD2. This TCR came from a woman in her thirties or forties in good health. Some clones in this sample may be carry-over from other donors' samples. The CDR3, as DNA: TGCGCCAGCAGCTCTAAAATAGCGGGAAGCACAGATACGCAGTATTTT. Protein product: CASSSKIAGSTDTQYF.